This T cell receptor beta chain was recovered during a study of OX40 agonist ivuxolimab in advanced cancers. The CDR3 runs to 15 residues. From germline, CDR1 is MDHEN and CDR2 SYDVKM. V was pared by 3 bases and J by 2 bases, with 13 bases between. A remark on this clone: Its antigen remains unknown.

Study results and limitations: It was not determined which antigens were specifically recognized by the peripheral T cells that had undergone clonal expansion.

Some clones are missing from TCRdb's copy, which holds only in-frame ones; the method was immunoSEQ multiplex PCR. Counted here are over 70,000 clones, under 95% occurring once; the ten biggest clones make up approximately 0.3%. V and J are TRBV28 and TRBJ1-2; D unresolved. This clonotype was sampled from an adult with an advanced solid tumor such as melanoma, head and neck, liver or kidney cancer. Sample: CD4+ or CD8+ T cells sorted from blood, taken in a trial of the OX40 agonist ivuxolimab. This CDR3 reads CASSFYGARNYGYTF. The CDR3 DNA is TGTGCCAGCAGTTTTTATGGAGCGAGAAACTATGGCTACACCTTC.